This entry lists 28 T cell receptor beta chains sequenced from one sample in a study of shared clonotypes between healthy human individuals (dated by TCRdb to 2018 to 2021). The method was the immunoSEQ multiplex PCR assay. Sourced from immuneACCESS, this table was stored by TCRdb with only in-frame sequences that have V and J called. A share of the clones is absent; for the studies checked, an unresolved V gene accounts for under half, and the remainder has no known explanation. In this sample the table shows more than 2,000,000 clones, about 92% of which occur a single time. 0.14% of the sample goes to the ten largest clones. Sequencing was carried out using naive CD4+ T cells sorted from blood. The cell subset or site label of this sample denotes: CD45RA+ positively selected. The receptor source for this set is a man aged 18 to 30 in good health.

This sequence joins TRBV7-2 and TRBJ2-7; possibly TRBD2 for D (6 bases). Germline-derived CDR1 and CDR2 are SGHTA and FQGNSA. The CDR3 extends over 14 amino acids. V was shortened by 1 base and J by 2 bases, with 9 bases between the two germline ends. DNA for the CDR3: TGTGCCAGCAGCTTAGTCAGGAGGGCCTACGAGCAGTACTTC. It codes for CASSLVRRAYEQYF.

The chain employs TRBV9 and TRBJ1-1; 12 bases align to TRBD1. There are 15 residues in the CDR3. Germline trimming cut 3 bases from V and 6 bases from J; bases unmatched to any gene: 6. The germline V gene encodes CDR1 SGDLS and CDR2 YYNGEE. CDR3 coding DNA: TGTGCCAGCAGCGGGGGACAGGGGGCTATCGCTGAAGCTTTCTTT. It translates to CASSGGQGAIAEAFF.

The chain couples TRBV2 to TRBJ1-4, with D tentatively TRBD1 (6 bases). The germline V and J ends were trimmed by 6 bases and 2 bases, with 13 bases remaining between them. This CDR3 has 15 amino acids. CDR1 and CDR2 (germline): SNHLY, FYNNEI. The CDR3 region has the DNA TGTGCCAGCAGAGACACAGGGAGCACTAATGAAAAACTGTTTTTT. This encodes CASRDTGSTNEKLFF.

The V call is TRBV11-2, the J call TRBJ2-3; maybe TRBD1 (8 bases). The CDR3 length is 16 residues. In germline, CDR1 is SGHAT, CDR2 FQNNGV. V was pared by 6 bases and J by 2 bases, with 18 bases between. The CDR3 protein is CASSFTGGAFTDTQYF. The CDR3 DNA follows: TGTGCCAGCAGTTTTACAGGGGGGGCCTTCACAGATACGCAGTATTTT. Full variable domain (remainder filled in from reference TRBV11-2 and TRBJ2-3): EAGVAQSPRYKIIEKRQSVAFWCNPISGHATLYWYQQILGQGPKLLIQFQNNGVVDDSQLPKDRFSAERLKGVDSTLKIQPAKLEDSAVYLCASSFTGGAFTDTQYFGPGTRLTVL.

This rearrangement joins TRBV7-2 to TRBJ1-2; 8 positions agree with TRBD1. The CDR3 covers 15 residues. V trimming: 1 base; J trimming: 4 bases; junction bases outside the gene matches: 5. Germline assignment: CDR1 SGHTA and CDR2 FQGNSA. CDR3 nucleotide sequence: TGTGCCAGCAGCTTAGGACAGGGGACAGCCTATGGCTACACCTTC. It specifies CASSLGQGTAYGYTF.

The rearrangement joins TRBV6-6 to TRBJ2-3, with 12 bases lining up with TRBD2. V lost 8 bases, J lost 3 bases, and 6 bases stayed unmatched. CDR3 size: 15 residues. Germline assignment: CDR1 MNHNY and CDR2 SVGAGI (reference sequence). CDR3 nucleotide sequence: TGTGCCAGCGCCCTCGGACTAGCGGGGACAGATACGCAGTATTTT. This sequence encodes CASALGLAGTDTQYF.

The gene calls are TRBV6-1 and TRBJ2-5; 11 bases match TRBD2. CDR3 size: 15 residues. V dropped 5 bases and J dropped 2; count of bases not matched to a gene: 4. The germline CDR1 and CDR2 sequences are MNHNS and SASEGT. CDR3: CASSRLAGRQETQYF. CDR3 DNA: TGTGCCAGCAGTAGACTAGCGGGACGACAAGAGACCCAGTACTTC.

This sequence joins TRBV19 and TRBJ2-5; 10 bases map to TRBD2. The CDR3 spans 16 residues. The V segment lost 5 bases and the J segment 5 bases; nucleotides outside the gene matches: 11. Germline V gives CDR1 LNHDA, CDR2 SQIVND (reference sequence). CDR3 protein: CASSQGLAGGWETQYF. DNA for the CDR3: TGTGCCAGTAGTCAGGGATTAGCGGGAGGCTGGGAGACCCAGTACTTC.

The chain is built from TRBV6-1 and TRBJ1-2, with TRBD1 matching over 9 bases. Trimming took 6 bases from V and 2 from J; bases not matched to a gene: 1. Germline V lookup: CDR1 MNHNS, CDR2 SASEGT. The CDR3 contains 13 residues. In nucleotides, the CDR3 is TGTGCCAGCAGCGGGACAGGGAACTATGGCTACACCTTC. Translation: CASSGTGNYGYTF.

This chain uses TRBV5-1 with TRBJ2-5, with D possibly being TRBD1 or TRBD2 (5 bases each). Germline loops: CDR1 SGHRS, CDR2 YFSETQ. V shed 4 bases and J shed 5 bases, with 12 bases lying between them. This CDR3 is 13 amino acids long. CDR3 in amino acids: CASSREGWETQYF. CDR3 in DNA: TGCGCCAGCAGCCGAGAGGGGTGGGAGACCCAGTACTTC.

The count of this clone is one. The chain employs TRBV10-3 and TRBJ2-1; possibly TRBD2 for D (6 bases). The CDR3 extends over 16 amino acids. The germline gives CDR1 ENHRY, CDR2 SYGVKD. V gave up 10 bases and J gave up 2 bases, with 21 bases separating them. CDR3 in DNA: TGTGCCACTACGACTAGTCGGGGAAGAGCCTACAATGAGCAGTTCTTC. Its protein product is CATTTSRGRAYNEQFF.

The genes are TRBV9 and TRBJ1-2; perhaps TRBD1 as D (5 bases). The CDR3 contains 14 residues. Germline lookup yields CDR1 SGDLS and CDR2 YYNGEE. V was cut by 0 bases and J by 5 bases, with 11 bases left in between. In nucleotides, the CDR3 is TGTGCCAGCAGCGTAGTGGAAGGGGTATATGGCTACACCTTC. The encoded protein is CASSVVEGVYGYTF. Supplemented by reference TRBV9 and TRBJ1-2, the full variable domain reads DSGVTQTPKHLITATGQRVTLRCSPRSGDLSVYWYQQSLDQGLQFLIQYYNGEERAKGNILERFSAQQFPDLHSELNLSSLELGDSALYFCASSVVEGVYGYTFGSGTRLTVV.

J is TRBJ2-2 and V is TRBV5-6; D might be TRBD2 (5 bases). The CDR3 loop spans 14 amino acids. Between the trimmed V and J ends, which lost 0 bases and 6 bases, there was a span of 9 bases. Germline V gene lookup returns CDR1 SGHDT and CDR2 YYEEEE. CDR3 in DNA: TGTGCCAGCAGCTTGGCCCTCGGGGCCGGGGAGCTGTTTTTT. It translates to CASSLALGAGELFF.

This rearrangement joins TRBV11-2 to TRBJ2-3; D might be TRBD1 or TRBD2, each matching 5 bases. V gave up 1 base and J gave up 4 bases, with 18 bases separating them. CDR3 length equals 17 residues. CDR1 SGHAT and CDR2 FQNNGV come from the germline V gene. The CDR3 DNA sequence: TGTGCCAGCAGCTTAGTGGCCGGGACCCTAAGGGCAGATACGCAGTATTTT. This codes for CASSLVAGTLRADTQYF.

The chain links TRBV6-6 to TRBJ1-1; a possible D gene is TRBD1 (5 bases). This CDR3 is 15 amino acids long. Between the trimmed V and J ends, which lost 5 bases and 6 bases, there was a span of 19 bases. Germline V gene sequence: CDR1 MNHNY, CDR2 SVGAGI (reference sequence). Written as DNA, the CDR3 is TGTGCCAGCAGTCAAGGGGCGCTAGGTCGGGCTGAAGCTTTCTTT. This codes for CASSQGALGRAEAFF.

The CDR3 here is CASRSSGKGPEAFF. The CDR3 DNA sequence: TGTGCCAGTCGCAGCTCAGGGAAGGGCCCTGAAGCTTTCTTT. The rearrangement joins TRBV19 to TRBJ1-1; TRBD1 might be the D (5 bases). Trimming pared 8 bases from V and 6 bases from J, leaving 19 bases between. Germline CDR1 reads LNHDA; CDR2 reads SQIVND (reference sequence). The length of the CDR3 is 14 residues.

The chain carries TRBV30 and TRBJ2-7; 11 bases map to TRBD2. Germline V gene data show CDR1 as GTSNPN and CDR2 as SVGIG (reference sequence). The J segment lost 2 bases and the V segment lost 1 base, leaving 4 bases of the junction unmatched. The CDR3 totals 15 residues. The DNA for the CDR3 is TGTGCCTGGAGTGGCGGGACTAGCGGCCCCTACGAGCAGTACTTC. Its translation: CAWSGGTSGPYEQYF.

The chain combines TRBV4-2 with TRBJ2-7; D may correspond to TRBD1 or TRBD2 (6 bases each). This CDR3 has 17 residues. Trimming cost V 0 bases and J 7 bases, with 22 bases left between them. Per germline, CDR1 LGHNA and CDR2 YNFKEQ. The CDR3, as DNA: TGTGCCAGCAGCCAAGAACTAGCAGGGGTAATATCTCGGGAGCAGTACTTC. Translated: CASSQELAGVISREQYF.

This clone showed up just a few times. The chain has TRBV29-1 and TRBJ2-7; 7 bases map to TRBD1. From germline, CDR1 is SQVTM and CDR2 ANQGSEA. The CDR3 totals 12 residues. V was pared by 7 bases and J by 2 bases, with 5 bases of the junction left unmatched. CDR3 coding DNA: TGCAGCGGCTCGACAGGGACCTACGAGCAGTACTTC. Residues: CSGSTGTYEQYF.

This chain links TRBV18 with TRBJ2-1, with unresolved D. This CDR3 spans 14 amino acids. V was pared by 9 bases and J by 0 bases, with 12 bases between. CDR1 is KGHSH, CDR2 LQKENI, per germline. The CDR3 sequence: CARYLDSSYNEQFF. Written as DNA, the CDR3 is TGTGCCAGGTATTTAGATAGCTCCTACAATGAGCAGTTCTTC. The full variable domain, with the rest looked up from reference TRBV18 and TRBJ2-1, is NAGVMQNPRHLVRRRGQEARLRCSPMKGHSHVYWYRQLPEEGLKFMVYLQKENIIDESGMPKERFSAEFPKEGPSILRIQQVVRGDSAAYFCARYLDSSYNEQFFGPGTRLTVL.

Of note for this clone: The sample contains more than one DNA sequence encoding this CDR3. The chain combines TRBV29-1 with TRBJ2-7; 7 nucleotides align to TRBD1. Per the germline V gene, CDR1 is SQVTM and CDR2 is ANQGSEA. This CDR3 spans 11 amino acids. V trimming: 7 bases; J trimming: 2 bases; junction bases outside the gene matches: 2. This chain's CDR3 is CSAGTAYEQYF. The CDR3 DNA follows: TGCAGCGCTGGGACAGCCTACGAGCAGTACTTC.

This chain uses TRBV7-2 with TRBJ2-7; TRBD2 aligns across 10 bases. This CDR3 comprises 15 residues. Germline trimming cut 5 bases from V and 4 bases from J; bases unmatched to any gene: 8. CDR1 is SGHTA and CDR2 is FQGNSA in the germline V gene. In DNA form, the CDR3 reads TGTGCCAGCAGCGAGACTAGCGGGCTTGGTTACGAGCAGTACTTC. Translation: CASSETSGLGYEQYF.

V usage is TRBV7-3 and J usage is TRBJ2-2; 10 nucleotides match TRBD2. Germline CDR1 reads SGHTA; CDR2 reads FQGTGA. CDR3 length equals 17 residues. V shed 1 base and J 1 base; nucleotides not matched to a gene: 3. Written as DNA, the CDR3 is TGTGCCAGCAGCTTAAGCCGGACTAGCGGGAACACCGGGGAGCTGTTTTTT. Its translation is CASSLSRTSGNTGELFF.

This clone has only one observation. At the DNA level, this CDR3 is encoded by other sequences in the same sample as well. The chain links TRBV5-1 to TRBJ2-1; 7 nucleotides agree with TRBD2. CDR1 is SGHRS, CDR2 YFSETQ, per germline. V shed 1 base, J shed 0 bases, and the junction held 4 bases outside the gene matches. This CDR3 contains 16 residues. CDR3 nucleotide sequence: TGCGCCAGCAGCTTGAATGCGGGGGACTCCTACAATGAGCAGTTCTTC. Its translation is CASSLNAGDSYNEQFF. The full variable domain, with the rest looked up from reference TRBV5-1 and TRBJ2-1, is KAGVTQTPRYLIKTRGQQVTLSCSPISGHRSVSWYQQTPGQGLQFLFEYFSETQRNKGNFPGRFSGRQFSNSRSEMNVSTLELGDSALYLCASSLNAGDSYNEQFFGPGTRLTVL.

In DNA, the CDR3 is TGTGCCAGCAGCGTGGGACAGGGGCATCAGCCCCAGCATTTT. It codes for CASSVGQGHQPQHF. The rearrangement joins TRBV7-9 to TRBJ1-5, with 10 bases identical to TRBD1. V gave up 5 bases and J gave up 5 bases; unmatched junction bases: 3. This CDR3 has 14 amino acids. Germline-derived CDR1 and CDR2 are SEHNR and FQNEAQ (reference sequence).

The V call is TRBV27, the J call TRBJ1-1; tentatively, D is TRBD1 (6 bases). Trimming cost V 5 bases and J 5 bases, with 15 bases left between them. The length of the CDR3 is 14 residues. From germline, CDR1 is MNHEY and CDR2 SMNVEV (reference sequence). The CDR3 loop is CASSLGGRATEAFF. The CDR3 coding sequence is TGTGCCAGCAGTCTCGGGGGCAGGGCGACTGAAGCTTTCTTT.

This clone was seen only once. The chain uses TRBV30 and TRBJ1-2, with D maybe TRBD1 (6 bases). V shed 0 bases and J shed 4 bases, with 12 bases lying between them. The CDR3 extends over 14 amino acids. Germline CDR1 GTSNPN, CDR2 SVGIG (reference sequence). In DNA form, the CDR3 reads TGTGCCTGGAGTGTGCCACAGGGACCCTATGGCTACACCTTC. It codes for CAWSVPQGPYGYTF. Supplemented by reference TRBV30 and TRBJ1-2, the full variable domain reads SQTIHQWPATLVQPVGSPLSLECTVEGTSNPNLYWYRQAAGRGLQLLFYSVGIGQISSEVPQNLSASRPQDRQFILSSKKLLLSDSGFYLCAWSVPQGPYGYTFGSGTRLTVV.

The genes are TRBV10-3 and TRBJ2-7, with 16 bases that match TRBD2. The V gene's germline CDR1 is ENHRY and CDR2 SYGVKD. The CDR3 is 17 residues long. The V segment lost 5 bases and the J segment 2 bases; nucleotides outside the gene matches: 6. CDR3: CAISRGLAGGGAYEQYF. The CDR3 nucleotides read TGTGCCATCAGTAGGGGACTAGCGGGAGGGGGAGCCTACGAGCAGTACTTC.